A single sample is the source of the 32 T cell receptor beta chains below, sequenced in a study of response to subunit inactivated influenza vaccine (dated by TCRdb to the late 2010s). Preparation of the library involved RT-PCR. Sequencing was performed on an Illumina HiSeq 2500. The public reads were quality trimmed at Q25 with fastp and then assembled into clones with MiXCR by TCRdb, keeping productive beta chains. Every CDR3 protein is listed once, alongside the most common genes and DNA of its rows. The sample table contains some 190,000 distinct CDR3 sequences; only one count was recorded for around 14% of them. Roughly 24% of the sample is taken by the ten largest. The specimen comprised CD8+ T cells sorted from PBMCs, sampled roughly 5 days after vaccination. The receptors were gathered from a man in his forties or fifties who received an inactivated influenza vaccine. Donor details come from another sample of the same person, matched by shared clones.

V gene TRBV5-6 combines with J gene TRBJ2-7; tentative D call: TRBD2 (6 bases). Germline V lookup: CDR1 SGHDT, CDR2 YYEEEE. This CDR3 is 14 amino acids long. Trimming took off 0 bases at V and 3 bases at J, with 10 bases between the two ends. This CDR3 reads CASSLDGSLYEQYF. The CDR3 bases are TGTGCCAGCAGCTTGGACGGGAGTCTCTACGAGCAGTACTTC.

This clonotype was detected only a few times. The genes are TRBV29-1 and TRBJ2-6, with unresolved D. V gave up 4 bases and J gave up 0 bases, with 7 bases separating them. The germline CDR1 and CDR2 sequences are SQVTM and ANQGSEA. The CDR3 consists of 14 residues. CDR3: CSVVLPSGANVLTF. As DNA, the CDR3 is TGCAGCGTTGTTTTACCCTCTGGGGCCAACGTCCTGACTTTC.

This rearrangement joins TRBV28 to TRBJ2-7; 8 bases line up with TRBD1. The germline CDR1 and CDR2 sequences are MDHEN and SYDVKM. With V trimmed by 7 bases and J by 4 bases, 6 bases remained unmatched. The CDR3 length is 13 residues. CDR3 loop: CASTIRGHYEQYF. The CDR3 bases are TGTGCCAGCACTATCAGGGGGCATTACGAGCAGTACTTC. The variable domain in full, completed from reference TRBV28 and TRBJ2-7, reads DVKVTQSSRYLVKRTGEKVFLECVQDMDHENMFWYRQDPGLGLRLIYFSYDVKMKEKGDIPEGYSVSREKKERFSLILESASTNQTSMYLCASTIRGHYEQYFGPGTRLTVT.

CDR3 sequence reads: CSVPFYNEQFF. CDR3 coding DNA: TGCAGCGTCCCCTTCTACAATGAGCAGTTCTTC. The chain links TRBV29-1 to TRBJ2-1; D gene ambiguous. The CDR3 consists of 11 residues. Germline V lookup: CDR1 SQVTM, CDR2 ANQGSEA. V was trimmed by 6 bases and J by 3 bases, leaving 6 bases between them.

There are a few counts of this clonotype. The V and J genes are TRBV7-9 and TRBJ2-1; TRBD2 agrees at 8 bases. V lost 3 bases and J lost 10; bases outside the gene matches: 11. The CDR3 has 15 amino acids. Germline-derived CDR1 and CDR2 are SEHNR and FQNEAQ (reference sequence). The CDR3 coding sequence is TGTGCCAGCAGCTTTTCTAGCGGGCTCGAGGGAGAGCAGTTCTTC. Translated, it gives CASSFSSGLEGEQFF.

This clonotype was seen more than once but under ten times. The junction differs from germline at one of its ends, possibly a read error. J is TRBJ2-5 and V is TRBV18, with 8 bases matching TRBD1. CDR3 length: 16 amino acids. The germline V gene has CDR1 KGHSH and CDR2 LQKENI. The CDR3 loop reads CASSPRGTGNQETQYF. CDR3 nucleotide sequence: TGTGCCAGCTCTCCACGAGGGACAGGTAATCAAGAGACCCAGTACTTC. Variable domain in full (rest from reference TRBV18 and TRBJ2-5): NAGVMQNPRHLVRRRGQEARLRCSPMKGHSHVYWYRQLPEEGLKFMVYLQKENIIDESGMPKERFSAEFPKEGPSILRIQQVVRGDSAAYFCASSPRGTGNQETQYFGPGTRLLVL.

This clonotype has more than one count but fewer than ten. The chain combines TRBV21-1 with TRBJ2-3; the table's TRBD1 call for D was not verified on the DNA. TRBV21-1 is assigned pseudogene status. This CDR3 region has 15 residues. The CDR3, as DNA: TGTGCCAGCAAAACGGGAATGACCAACACAGATACGCAGTATTTT. This encodes CASKTGMTNTDTQYF.

This clonotype occurred a few times. The CDR3 bases are TGTGCCAGCAGTGCCCTTACCTTGAACACTGAAGCTTTCTTT. Amino acid sequence: CASSALTLNTEAFF. The gene calls are TRBV6-1 and TRBJ1-1; no reliable D call. With 4 bases removed from V and 0 bases from J, the gap between germline ends came to 9 bases. This CDR3 spans 14 amino acids. Germline values: CDR1 MNHNS, CDR2 SASEGT.

This clonotype was observed a few times. This chain joins TRBV24-1 and TRBJ2-2; no reliable D call. The germline V gene encodes CDR1 KGHDR and CDR2 SFDVKD. The V end lost 4 bases, the J end lost 2 bases, and 13 bases lay between the germline ends. The CDR3 consists of 16 residues. CDR3 sequence (DNA): TGTGCCACCAGTGACCAGAGACCGATCAACACCGGGGAGCTGTTTTTT. The encoded protein is CATSDQRPINTGELFF.

This clonotype has a handful of counts. The chain recombines TRBV6-5 with TRBJ2-1; TRBD1 is a possible D gene (6 bases). Trimming took 0 bases from V and 7 from J, leaving 7 bases between them. Germline values: CDR1 MNHEY, CDR2 SVGAGI. The CDR3 runs to 13 residues. DNA of the CDR3: TGTGCCAGCAGTTACTCGAGGGGGAATGAGCAGTTCTTC. Translation gives CASSYSRGNEQFF.

The V gene is TRBV7-8, the J gene TRBJ2-5; 8 nucleotides match TRBD1. Germline CDR1 reads SGHVS; CDR2 reads FQNEAQ. The CDR3 is 15 residues long. V lost 1 base, J lost 2 bases, and 3 bases stayed unmatched. The CDR3 DNA follows: TGTGCCAGCAGCTTAGGGCAGGGGGCACAAGAGACCCAGTACTTC. Translating it yields CASSLGQGAQETQYF.

This clonotype was counted only a few times. The chain couples TRBV7-9 to TRBJ1-1; maybe TRBD1 (5 bases). CDR1 and CDR2 from the germline V gene are SEHNR and FQNEAQ (reference sequence). Trimming left V 6 bases short and J 3 bases short, with 14 bases between. This CDR3 is 14 amino acids long. The CDR3 is CASRRGTGDTEAFF. CDR3 sequence (DNA): TGTGCCAGCAGGCGCGGGACGGGAGACACTGAAGCTTTCTTT.

Many counts were recorded for this clonotype. This rearrangement joins TRBV5-1 to TRBJ2-2, with TRBD1 matching 9 bases. The germline V gene has CDR1 SGHRS and CDR2 YFSETQ. The V gene end was trimmed by 1 base and the J gene end by 7 bases; junction bases not matched to a gene: 8. The CDR3 runs to 16 residues. CDR3 nucleotides: TGCGCCAGCAGCTTGTGGGAACAGGGGGCCGTCGGGGAGCTGTTTTTT. It translates to CASSLWEQGAVGELFF.

With respect to this clonotype: A read error may be the cause here, since a much bigger clone is one base away. The CDR3 here is CAISERSSYEQYF. In DNA, the CDR3 is TGTGCCATCAGTGAAAGGAGCTCCTACGAGCAGTACTTC. The chain employs TRBV10-3 and TRBJ2-7, with D uncertain. The V and J ends lost 3 bases and 0 bases respectively, with 6 bases between them. Germline V gene data show CDR1 as ENHRY and CDR2 as SYGVKD. CDR3 length equals 13 residues.

This chain links TRBV28 with TRBJ2-2; no clear D gene. The V gene's germline CDR1 is MDHEN and CDR2 SYDVKM. The germline V and J ends were trimmed by 2 bases and 5 bases, with 6 bases remaining between them. The CDR3 spans 13 residues. The CDR3 spells CASSLTGTGELFF. DNA of the CDR3: TGTGCCAGCAGTTTAACTGGAACCGGGGAGCTGTTTTTT.

The chain uses TRBV4-3 and TRBJ2-7, with 8 bases lining up with TRBD2. Germline V gene lookup returns CDR1 LGHNA and CDR2 YSLEER. CDR3 length: 16 amino acids. V trimming: 1 base; J trimming: 1 base; junction bases outside the gene matches: 6. The chain's CDR3 is CASSQGASGSSYEQYF. CDR3 DNA: TGCGCCAGCAGCCAAGGGGCTAGCGGGTCTTCCTACGAGCAGTACTTC.

A single count supports this clonotype. The V and J genes are TRBV27 and TRBJ2-3; 8 bases match TRBD2. V trimming: 0 bases; J trimming: 3 bases; junction bases outside the gene matches: 5. Germline values: CDR1 MNHEY, CDR2 SMNVEV (reference sequence). The CDR3 sequence is 16 residues long. The CDR3 DNA follows: TGTGCCAGCAGTTTATCTCCTAGCGGGTATACAGATACGCAGTATTTT. Translated, it gives CASSLSPSGYTDTQYF.

This clonotype was picked up a small number of times. The chain carries TRBV28 and TRBJ2-7; D may match TRBD1 or TRBD2 (5 bases each). Germline V lookup: CDR1 MDHEN, CDR2 SYDVKM. V lost 2 bases and J lost 0, with 14 bases in between. The CDR3 totals 16 residues. DNA for the CDR3: TGTGCCAGCAGTTTAAACCGGGACCGAAGCTCCTACGAGCAGTACTTC. Its protein product is CASSLNRDRSSYEQYF.

CDR3 in DNA: TGTGCCACCAGGTTAGCGGGAGAGGGCAATGAGCAGTTCTTC. Protein sequence: CATRLAGEGNEQFF. The rearrangement uses TRBV15 and TRBJ2-1; 9 bases agree with TRBD2. Germline assignment: CDR1 LNHNV and CDR2 YYDKDF (reference sequence). The V segment lost 6 bases and the J segment 6 bases; nucleotides outside the gene matches: 6. CDR3 length: 14 amino acids.

The V gene is TRBV7-9, the J gene TRBJ1-2; TRBD1 is a possible D gene (5 bases). The CDR3 contains 12 residues. The V and J ends lost 5 bases and 5 bases respectively, with 9 bases between them. Germline CDR1 and CDR2: SEHNR and FQNEAQ (reference sequence). CDR3 protein: CASSPGGYGYTF. The CDR3 DNA sequence: TGTGCCAGCAGCCCGGGGGGATATGGCTACACCTTC. The full variable domain, with the rest looked up from reference TRBV7-9 and TRBJ1-2, is DTGVSQNPRHKITKRGQNVTFRCDPISEHNRLYWYRQTLGQGPEFLTYFQNEAQLEKSRLLSDRFSAERPKGSFSTLEIQRTEQGDSAMYLCASSPGGYGYTFGSGTRLTVV.

A few counts support this clonotype. The rearrangement links TRBV11-1 to TRBJ2-1, with 15 nucleotides matching TRBD2. Trimming took 4 bases from V and 2 from J; bases not matched to a gene: 6. Per germline, CDR1 SGHAT and CDR2 FQDESV (reference sequence). This CDR3 has 18 residues. The CDR3 sequence: CASSSGLAGGRPYNEQFF. The CDR3 nucleotides are TGTGCCAGCAGCTCGGGACTAGCGGGAGGCCGACCCTACAATGAGCAGTTCTTC.

This clonotype turned up a few times. This chain connects TRBV24-1 to TRBJ2-3, with no clear D. The CDR3 totals 14 residues. V lost 1 base, J lost 2 bases, and 6 bases lay in between. Germline V gives CDR1 KGHDR, CDR2 SFDVKD. CDR3 coding DNA: TGTGCCACCAGTGATTTACCAGACACAGATACGCAGTATTTT. Its protein is CATSDLPDTDTQYF.

The chain couples TRBV5-6 to TRBJ2-1; TRBD2 matches at 8 bases. J was trimmed by 7 bases and V by 3 bases; bases with no gene match: 3. Germline CDR1 SGHDT, CDR2 YYEEEE. CDR3 length: 13 residues. The CDR3, as DNA: TGTGCCAGCAGCTATGGGACTAGTAATGAGCAGTTCTTC. Its translation is CASSYGTSNEQFF.

This clonotype was recorded at least ten times. V gene TRBV20-1 combines with J gene TRBJ2-7; D unresolved. V was cut by 1 base and J by 5 bases, with 6 bases left in between. The CDR3 loop spans 11 amino acids. Germline-derived CDR1 and CDR2 are DFQATT and SNEGSKA (reference sequence). The CDR3 bases are TGCAGTGCTAGAGGCTTAGACGAGCAGTACTTC. Translating it yields CSARGLDEQYF.

This sequence joins TRBV7-8 and TRBJ2-7; possible D gene TRBD1, 5 bases. V was clipped by 0 bases and J by 0 bases, with 12 bases between them. CDR3 length: 16 residues. From germline, CDR1 is SGHVS and CDR2 FQNEAQ. The CDR3 reads CASSLAQGSGSYEQYF. DNA for the CDR3: TGTGCCAGCAGCTTAGCCCAGGGAAGTGGCTCCTACGAGCAGTACTTC.

This clonotype was seen ten or more times. V usage is TRBV2 and J usage is TRBJ2-2; a possible D gene is TRBD1 (6 bases). CDR3 length: 12 amino acids. Between the trimmed V and J ends, which lost 8 bases and 4 bases, there was a span of 8 bases. The germline CDR1 and CDR2 sequences are SNHLY and FYNNEI. CDR3 residues: CASVGGTGELFF. Here the CDR3 DNA reads TGTGCCAGCGTAGGGGGCACCGGGGAGCTGTTTTTT. The variable domain in full, with the rest retrieved from reference TRBV2 and TRBJ2-2, is EPEVTQTPSHQVTQMGQEVILRCVPISNHLYFYWYRQILGQKVEFLVSFYNNEISEKSEIFDDQFSVERPDGSNFTLKIRSTKLEDSAMYFCASVGGTGELFFGEGSRLTVL.

There are many counts of this clonotype. The rearrangement joins TRBV12-3 or TRBV12-4 to TRBJ2-3, with D unclear. V gave up 1 base and J gave up 0 bases, with 8 bases separating them. This CDR3 spans 15 amino acids. The CDR3 bases are TGTGCCAGCAGTTTAGGAGACGGGAGCACAGATACGCAGTATTTT. Its translation: CASSLGDGSTDTQYF.

The V and J genes are TRBV6-1 and TRBJ2-3; 8 positions agree with TRBD2. With 6 bases clipped from V and 4 bases from J, the junction kept 15 bases outside the gene matches. The germline gives CDR1 MNHNS, CDR2 SASEGT. This CDR3 region has 17 residues. The CDR3 sequence is CASRKARGGSSPDTQYF. Here the CDR3 DNA reads TGTGCCAGCAGAAAAGCTCGGGGGGGCTCTAGCCCAGATACGCAGTATTTT.

This sequence joins TRBV30 and TRBJ2-2, with D uncertain. Germline CDR1 reads GTSNPN; CDR2 reads SVGIG (reference sequence). The CDR3 totals 13 residues. V lost 5 bases, J lost 1 base, and 8 bases lay in between. Here the CDR3 DNA reads TGTGCCTGGGGTGGGTGGAACACCGGGGAGCTGTTTTTT. It specifies CAWGGWNTGELFF.

This sequence joins TRBV9 and TRBJ2-2; the match to TRBD1 covers 7 bases. The V gene end was trimmed by 3 bases and the J gene end by 0 bases; junction bases not matched to a gene: 5. The germline gives CDR1 SGDLS, CDR2 YYNGEE. The CDR3 is 16 residues long. The chain's CDR3 is CASSARQGSNTGELFF. CDR3 nucleotide sequence: TGTGCCAGCAGCGCAAGACAGGGTTCGAACACCGGGGAGCTGTTTTTT. Looking up the rest from reference TRBV9 and TRBJ2-2 gives the full variable domain: DSGVTQTPKHLITATGQRVTLRCSPRSGDLSVYWYQQSLDQGLQFLIQYYNGEERAKGNILERFSAQQFPDLHSELNLSSLELGDSALYFCASSARQGSNTGELFFGEGSRLTVL.

This clonotype turned up a few times. J is TRBJ2-7 and V is TRBV9; 9 nucleotides match TRBD2. In germline, CDR1 is SGDLS, CDR2 YYNGEE. The CDR3 is 15 residues long. With 0 bases clipped from V and 6 bases from J, the junction kept 7 bases outside the gene matches. The CDR3 nucleotides read TGTGCCAGCAGCGTAGGAGGCGGGAGGGCCAGCGAGCAGTACTTC. It specifies CASSVGGGRASEQYF.

This clonotype has only a few counts. This chain joins TRBV12-3 or TRBV12-4 and TRBJ2-1, with a possible D match to TRBD2 (5 bases). V was shortened by 3 bases and J by 3 bases, with 9 bases between the two germline ends. The CDR3 consists of 14 residues. The CDR3 bases are TGTGCCAGCAGTTTCTCGGGGTTCTACAATGAGCAGTTCTTC. The encoded protein is CASSFSGFYNEQFF.